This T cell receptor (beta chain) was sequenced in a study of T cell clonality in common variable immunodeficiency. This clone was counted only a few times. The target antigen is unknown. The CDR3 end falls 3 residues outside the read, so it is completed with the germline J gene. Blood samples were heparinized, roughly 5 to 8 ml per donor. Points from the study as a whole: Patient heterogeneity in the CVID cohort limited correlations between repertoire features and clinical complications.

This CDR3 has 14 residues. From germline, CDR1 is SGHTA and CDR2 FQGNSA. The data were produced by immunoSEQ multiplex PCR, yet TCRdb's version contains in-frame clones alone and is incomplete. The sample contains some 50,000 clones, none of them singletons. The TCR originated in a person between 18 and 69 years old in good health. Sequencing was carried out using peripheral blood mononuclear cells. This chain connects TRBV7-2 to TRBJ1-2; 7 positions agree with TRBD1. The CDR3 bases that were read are TGTGCCAGCAGCTCTATAGACAGGGTCAACGAC. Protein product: CASSSIDRVND. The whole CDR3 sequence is CASSSIDRVNDYTF.